Each of the 21 T cell receptor beta chains below was sequenced from the same sample in a study of tumor and adjacent non-tumor tissue in lung cancer. This sample's RNA came from whole unsorted tissue. This non-tumor lung sample came from over 3 cm beyond the tumor edge. Three rounds of nested PCR, following a modified ARM-PCR protocol, produced the TCRbeta library. TCRdb called the multiplex PCR reads again in MiXCR, with one record for every CDR3 protein. The sample carries 90,000 to 100,000 distinct CDR3 sequences, about 80% recorded once. Material for sequencing was distant non-tumor lung tissue. The receptors originated from a man aged 55 to 70 with small cell lung cancer.

The rearrangement links TRBV6-1 to TRBJ2-7; D gene unclear. Germline CDR1 and CDR2: MNHNS and SASEGT. CDR3 size: 12 residues. V lost 7 bases and J 4 bases, leaving 11 bases between the germline ends. The CDR3 protein is CASNVKVYEQYV. Written as DNA, the CDR3 is TGTGCCAGCAATGTAAAGGTGTACGAGCAGTACGTC.

The chain is built from TRBV4-1 and TRBJ1-4; D perhaps matches TRBD1 (6 bases). The CDR3 is 14 amino acids. V dropped 10 bases and J dropped 12 bases, with 24 bases sitting between them. Germline V gives CDR1 MGHRA, CDR2 YSYEKL. The CDR3 DNA reads as TGCGCCATCAGTGGGACATCAGGCTTGGAAGAACTGTTTTTT. This codes for CAISGTSGLEELFF.

The sample holds many counts of this clonotype. This chain links TRBV7-9 with TRBJ2-3; no firm D call. The CDR3 length is 12 residues. Trimming took off 5 bases at V and 2 bases at J, with 5 bases between the two ends. Germline loops: CDR1 SEHNR, CDR2 FQNEAQ (reference sequence). This CDR3 reads CASSPNTDTQYF. CDR3 nucleotide sequence: TGTGCCAGCAGCCCAAACACAGATACGCAGTATTTT.

For this clonotype: Because the CDR3 is missing its conserved closing phenylalanine or tryptophan, this is likely a read error. V is TRBV4-1 and J is TRBJ2-1, with D possibly being TRBD1 or TRBD2 (5 bases each). CDR3 length: 17 residues. Per the germline V gene, CDR1 is MGHRA and CDR2 is YSYEKL. Trimming shortened V by 4 bases and J by 7 bases, and 23 bases separated the two germline ends. CDR3 sequence reads: CASSRPDGEADKNEQFL. The CDR3 coding sequence is TGCGCCAGCAGCCGCCCGGACGGGGAAGCGGACAAAAATGAGCAGTTCTTG.

Comment on this clonotype: A junction boundary mismatches the germline segment, possibly from a read error. This chain joins TRBV5-1 and TRBJ2-5, with D possibly called TRBD1 or TRBD2 (6 bases each). This CDR3 has 14 amino acids. Germline loops: CDR1 SGHRS, CDR2 YFSETQ. The chain's CDR3 is CTSSLMAGQKTQYF. In DNA form, the CDR3 reads TGCACCAGCAGCCTTATGGCGGGACAAAAGACCCAGTACTTC.

Details on this clonotype: Germline and junction disagree at one end, which may indicate a read error. The chain has TRBV5-4 and TRBJ2-5; 7 bases agree with TRBD1. Germline loops: CDR1 SGHNT, CDR2 YYREEE (reference sequence). This CDR3 spans 15 amino acids. For the CDR3, the DNA is TGTGCCAGCAGTCGACAGGGTGTAGACCAAGAGACCCAGGACTTC. This translates into CASSRQGVDQETQDF.

A note on this clonotype: A much larger clonotype is one base distant, so this may be a read error. The chain uses TRBV7-9 and TRBJ2-1; D might be TRBD2 (5 bases). This CDR3 has 12 amino acids. Germline V gives CDR1 SEHNR, CDR2 FQNEAQ (reference sequence). CDR3 residues: CASNLEGNEQFF. The CDR3 bases are TGTGCCAGCAACTTAGAGGGCAATGAGCAGTTCTTC.

V is TRBV12-3 or TRBV12-4 and J is TRBJ2-7; 8 positions agree with TRBD2. Trimming at V came to 7 bases and at J to 3 bases, leaving 11 bases not matched to a gene. This CDR3 comprises 15 residues. CDR3 in DNA: TGTGCCAGCATTCCGGGACAAGCGGGAGACTACGAGCAGTACTTC. Translated: CASIPGQAGDYEQYF.

Comments on this clonotype: A read error may produce the germline difference seen at one junction end. V and J are TRBV11-2 and TRBJ2-7; D may be TRBD2 (6 bases). The CDR3 has 15 amino acids. CDR1 is SGHAT and CDR2 is FQNNGV in the germline V gene. The chain's CDR3 is CGSSLDSCGIYELCF. The CDR3 DNA sequence: TGTGGCAGCAGCTTAGATTCGTGCGGGATTTACGAGCTGTGCTTC.

The chain links TRBV11-2 to TRBJ1-1; possibly TRBD1 for D (5 bases). The CDR3 contains 15 residues. The germline V gene encodes CDR1 SGHAT and CDR2 FQNNGV. Trimming stripped 1 base from V and 3 bases from J, with 12 bases between. This CDR3 is CASSLVRWGYTEAFF. The CDR3 nucleotides are TGTGCCAGCAGCTTAGTAAGATGGGGGTACACTGAAGCTTTCTTT.

About this clonotype itself: The junction shows a germline mismatch at one end, possibly a read error. This chain uses TRBV12-3 or TRBV12-4 with TRBJ2-1; the D gene is possibly TRBD2 (5 bases). The CDR3 has 14 residues. This CDR3 is CASCLAGNANEQFF. For the CDR3, the DNA is TGTGCCAGCTGTTTAGCCGGGAACGCTAATGAGCAGTTCTTC.

The genes are TRBV29-1 and TRBJ1-1; D gene ambiguous. Deletions cut 7 bases from V and 8 bases from J, with 20 bases between. From germline, CDR1 is SQVTM and CDR2 ANQGSEA. The CDR3 contains 13 residues. The CDR3 region has the DNA TGCAGCGCTGTGTGGGAGGCGGACGTCGAAGCTTTCTTT. Protein sequence: CSAVWEADVEAFF.

Remarks on this clonotype: At one end the junction does not follow the germline gene, possibly because of a read error. This chain connects TRBV11-2 to TRBJ2-1; D unresolved. The CDR3 totals 14 residues. Germline V lookup: CDR1 SGHAT, CDR2 FQNNGV. The CDR3 coding sequence is TGTGCCAGCAGCTTACTGGGTTCCTACAATGAGCAGTATTTC. This codes for CASSLLGSYNEQYF.

This clonotype was recorded many times. The chain employs TRBV4-1 and TRBJ1-1; the D is unclear. V lost 0 bases, J lost 7 bases, and 12 bases lay in between. CDR3 length equals 14 residues. Germline loops: CDR1 MGHRA, CDR2 YSYEKL. The CDR3 region is CASSQDHLGNEAFF. The CDR3 DNA sequence: TGCGCCAGCAGCCAAGATCATCTTGGAAATGAAGCTTTCTTT.

On this clonotype itself: A read error may account for a junction end that differs from germline. The chain has TRBV4-2 and TRBJ2-2; D perhaps matches TRBD2 (6 bases). The CDR3 spans 16 residues. Germline V lookup: CDR1 LGHNA, CDR2 YNFKEQ. The CDR3 spells CASSPDLRANTGGLFF. The CDR3 DNA reads as TGTGCCAGCAGCCCAGATCTCAGAGCGAACACCGGGGGGCTGTTTTTT.

Notes on this clonotype: Its ends do not fully match the called genes, so a read error is possible. The V and J genes are TRBV4-2 and TRBJ2-2; 7 nucleotides align to TRBD2. The CDR3 is 17 amino acids. Germline assignment: CDR1 LGHNA and CDR2 YNFKEQ. CDR3: CASNVLYAGDDTGELLF. The CDR3 bases are TGTGCCAGCAACGTCCTCTATGCGGGAGACGACACCGGTGAGCTGCTTTTT.

A remark on this clonotype: At one boundary the junction diverges from the germline segment, which might be a read error. The rearrangement joins TRBV6-5 to TRBJ2-1; TRBD2 aligns across 7 bases. The CDR3 spans 17 residues. Germline V gene data show CDR1 as MNHEY and CDR2 as SVGAGI. Here the CDR3 reads CASRLTVTSFLGSEQFF. The CDR3 nucleotides are TGTGCAAGCAGGCTAACCGTGACTAGCTTTCTAGGCAGTGAGCAGTTCTTC.

A note on this clonotype: A much larger clone differs by one base, so this may be a read error. The V and J genes are TRBV7-9 and TRBJ2-1; a possible D gene is TRBD2 (5 bases). The V gene's germline CDR1 is SEHNR and CDR2 FQNEAQ (reference sequence). The CDR3 contains 16 residues. V lost 5 bases and J lost 4, with 18 bases in between. Here the CDR3 reads CASSLYLTGSYNEQFF. CDR3 DNA sequence: TGTGCCAGCAGCCTGTACCTAACGGGATCATACAATGAGCAGTTCTTC.

The J gene is TRBJ2-1, the V gene TRBV6-5, with D hard to call. Germline-derived CDR1 and CDR2 are MNHEY and SVGAGI. CDR3 length equals 14 residues. Between the trimmed V and J ends, which lost 6 bases and 9 bases, there was a span of 18 bases. CDR3 amino acids: CASRRHGRKSEQFF. In DNA form, the CDR3 reads TGTGCCAGCAGGCGCCATGGACGTAAGAGTGAGCAGTTCTTC.

This chain joins TRBV4-2 and TRBJ1-1, with D perhaps matching TRBD1 (5 bases). Germline CDR1 reads LGHNA; CDR2 reads YNFKEQ. The V and J ends lost 7 bases and 4 bases respectively, with 19 bases between them. This CDR3 has 15 amino acids. The CDR3 region is CASNPARDGVTEAFF. The CDR3 DNA is TGTGCCAGCAACCCAGCACGGGACGGGGTCACTGAAGCTTTCTTT.

In regard to this clonotype: At one boundary the junction diverges from the germline segment, which might be a read error. This rearrangement joins TRBV29-1 to TRBJ2-1, with D possibly being TRBD1 (6 bases). The CDR3 extends over 12 amino acids. Looked up from germline, CDR1 is SQVTM and CDR2 is ANQGSEA. CDR3 DNA: TGCAGCGCTGTACAGGGATACAATGCGCAGTTCTTC. Its translation: CSAVQGYNAQFF.